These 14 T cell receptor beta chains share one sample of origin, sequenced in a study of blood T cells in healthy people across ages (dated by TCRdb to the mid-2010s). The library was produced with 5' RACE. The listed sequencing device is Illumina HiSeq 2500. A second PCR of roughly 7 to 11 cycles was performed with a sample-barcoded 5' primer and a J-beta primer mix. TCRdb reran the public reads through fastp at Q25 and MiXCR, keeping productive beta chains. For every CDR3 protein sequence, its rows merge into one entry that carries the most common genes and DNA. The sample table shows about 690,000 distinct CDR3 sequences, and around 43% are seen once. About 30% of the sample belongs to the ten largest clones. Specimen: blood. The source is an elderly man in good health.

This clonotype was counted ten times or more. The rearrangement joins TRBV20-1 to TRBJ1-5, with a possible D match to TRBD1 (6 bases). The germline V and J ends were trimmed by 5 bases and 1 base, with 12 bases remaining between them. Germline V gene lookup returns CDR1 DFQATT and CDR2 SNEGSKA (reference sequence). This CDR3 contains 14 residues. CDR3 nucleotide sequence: TGCAGTGCTTTGGACAGAGCGAGCAATCAGCCCCAGCATTTT. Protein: CSALDRASNQPQHF.

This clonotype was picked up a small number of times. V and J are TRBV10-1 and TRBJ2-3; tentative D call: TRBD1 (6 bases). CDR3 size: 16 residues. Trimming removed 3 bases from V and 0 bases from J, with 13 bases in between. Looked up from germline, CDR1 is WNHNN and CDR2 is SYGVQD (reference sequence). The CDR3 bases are TGCGCCAGCAGTGAACAGGACAGCCCTAGCACAGATACGCAGTATTTT. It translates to CASSEQDSPSTDTQYF.

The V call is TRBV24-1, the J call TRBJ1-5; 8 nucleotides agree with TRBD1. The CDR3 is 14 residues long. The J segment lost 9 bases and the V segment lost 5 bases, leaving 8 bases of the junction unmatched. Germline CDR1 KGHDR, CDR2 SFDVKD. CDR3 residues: CATSAAGGEGPQHF. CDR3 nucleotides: TGTGCCACCAGTGCTGCAGGGGGCGAGGGGCCCCAGCATTTT.

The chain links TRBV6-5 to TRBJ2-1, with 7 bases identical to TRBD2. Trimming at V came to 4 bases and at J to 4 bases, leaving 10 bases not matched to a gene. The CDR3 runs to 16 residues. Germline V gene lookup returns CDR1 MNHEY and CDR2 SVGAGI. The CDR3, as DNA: TGTGCCAGCAGTTCGCCGTCAAGGGAGGGGTACAATGAGCAGTTCTTC. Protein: CASSSPSREGYNEQFF.

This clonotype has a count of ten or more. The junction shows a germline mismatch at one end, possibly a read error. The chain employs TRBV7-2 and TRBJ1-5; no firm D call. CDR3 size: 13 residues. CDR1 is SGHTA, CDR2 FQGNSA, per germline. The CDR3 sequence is CASSLGVNEPQHF. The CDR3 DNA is TGTGCCAGCAGCTTAGGGGTCAATGAGCCCCAGCATTTT.

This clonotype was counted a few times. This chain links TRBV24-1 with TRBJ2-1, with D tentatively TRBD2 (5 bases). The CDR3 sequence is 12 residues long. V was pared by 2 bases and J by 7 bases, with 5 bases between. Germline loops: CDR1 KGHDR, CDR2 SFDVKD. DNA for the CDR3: TGTGCCACCAGTGATTGGAGGAATGAGCAGTTCTTC. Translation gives CATSDWRNEQFF.

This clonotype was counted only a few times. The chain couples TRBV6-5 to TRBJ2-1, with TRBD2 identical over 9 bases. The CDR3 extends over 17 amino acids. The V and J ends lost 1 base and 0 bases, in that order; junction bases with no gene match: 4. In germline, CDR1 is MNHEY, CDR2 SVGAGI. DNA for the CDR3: TGTGCCAGCAGTTACTGGGCTAGCGGGGACTCCTACAATGAGCAGTTCTTC. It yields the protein CASSYWASGDSYNEQFF.

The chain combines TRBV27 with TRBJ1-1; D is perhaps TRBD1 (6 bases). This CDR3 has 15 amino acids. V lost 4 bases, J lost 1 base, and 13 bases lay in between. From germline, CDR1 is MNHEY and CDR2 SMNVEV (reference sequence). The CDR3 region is CASSSLGGQNTEAFF. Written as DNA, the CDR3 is TGTGCCAGCAGTTCCCTTGGGGGGCAGAACACTGAAGCTTTCTTT.

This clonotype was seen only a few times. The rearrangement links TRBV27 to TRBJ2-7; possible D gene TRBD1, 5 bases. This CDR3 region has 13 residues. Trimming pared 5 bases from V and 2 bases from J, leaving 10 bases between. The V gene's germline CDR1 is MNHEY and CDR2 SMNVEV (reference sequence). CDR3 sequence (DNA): TGTGCCAGCAGTCGGAGACAGACCTACGAGCAGTACTTC. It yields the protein CASSRRQTYEQYF.

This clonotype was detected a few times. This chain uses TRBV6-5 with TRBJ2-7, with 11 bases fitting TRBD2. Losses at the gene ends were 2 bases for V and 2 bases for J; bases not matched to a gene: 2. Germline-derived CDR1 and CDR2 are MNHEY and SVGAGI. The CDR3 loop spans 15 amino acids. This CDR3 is CASSYGTSGTYEQYF. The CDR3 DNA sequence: TGTGCCAGCAGTTACGGGACTAGCGGTACCTACGAGCAGTACTTC.

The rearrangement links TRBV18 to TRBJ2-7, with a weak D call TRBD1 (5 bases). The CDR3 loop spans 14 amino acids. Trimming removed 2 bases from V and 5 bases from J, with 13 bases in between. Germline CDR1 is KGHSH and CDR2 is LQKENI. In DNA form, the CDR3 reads TGTGCCAGCTCACCAGCTTGGCAGGGAAACGAGCAGTACTTC. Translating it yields CASSPAWQGNEQYF.

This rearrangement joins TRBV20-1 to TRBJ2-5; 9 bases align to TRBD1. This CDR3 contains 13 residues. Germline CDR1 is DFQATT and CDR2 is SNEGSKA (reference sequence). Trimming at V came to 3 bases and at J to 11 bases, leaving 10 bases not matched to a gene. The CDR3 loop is CSASRTGEWEQYF. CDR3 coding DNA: TGCAGTGCTAGCCGGACAGGGGAGTGGGAGCAGTACTTC.

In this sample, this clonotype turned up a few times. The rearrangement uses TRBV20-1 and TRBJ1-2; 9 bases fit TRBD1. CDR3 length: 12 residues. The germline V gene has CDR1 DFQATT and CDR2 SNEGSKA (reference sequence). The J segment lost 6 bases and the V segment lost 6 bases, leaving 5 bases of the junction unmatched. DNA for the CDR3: TGCAGTGCCCCACAGGGGGCTCATGGCTACACCTTC. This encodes CSAPQGAHGYTF.

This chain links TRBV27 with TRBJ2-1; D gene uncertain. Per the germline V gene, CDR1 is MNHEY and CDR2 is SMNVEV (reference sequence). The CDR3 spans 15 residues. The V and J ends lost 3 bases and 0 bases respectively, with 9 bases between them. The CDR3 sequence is CASSFQMSSYNEQFF. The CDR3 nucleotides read TGTGCCAGCAGTTTTCAGATGAGCTCCTACAATGAGCAGTTCTTC.